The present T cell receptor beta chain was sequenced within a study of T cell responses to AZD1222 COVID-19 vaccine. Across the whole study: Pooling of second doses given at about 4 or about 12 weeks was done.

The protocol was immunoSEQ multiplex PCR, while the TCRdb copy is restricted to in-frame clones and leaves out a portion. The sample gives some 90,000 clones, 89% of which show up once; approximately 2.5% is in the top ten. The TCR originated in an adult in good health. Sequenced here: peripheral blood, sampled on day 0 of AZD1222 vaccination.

Here the CDR3 reads CASIDGGGRREQYF. The CDR3 bases are TGTGCCAGCATCGACGGGGGGGGCAGGCGGGAGCAGTACTTC. The chain couples TRBV3-1 (or the pseudogene TRBV3-2) to TRBJ2-7, with 8 nucleotides matching TRBD2. CDR1 is LGHDT, CDR2 YNNKEL, per germline (reference sequence). With V trimmed by 7 bases and J by 7 bases, 12 bases remained unmatched. The CDR3 consists of 14 residues.